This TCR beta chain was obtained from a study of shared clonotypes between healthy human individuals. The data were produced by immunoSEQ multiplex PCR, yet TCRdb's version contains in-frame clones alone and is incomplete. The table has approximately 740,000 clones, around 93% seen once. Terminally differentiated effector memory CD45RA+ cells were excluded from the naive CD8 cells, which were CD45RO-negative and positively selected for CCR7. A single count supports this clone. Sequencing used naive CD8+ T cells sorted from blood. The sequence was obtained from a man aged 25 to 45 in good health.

For the CDR3, the DNA is TGTGCCAGCAGCCGGGTCCTCCAGAAACGGCTGTTTTTT. Its protein is CASSRVLQKRLFF. The chain uses TRBV7-9 and TRBJ1-4; unclear D gene. This CDR3 is built from 13 residues. CDR1 and CDR2 from the germline V gene are SEHNR and FQNEAQ (reference sequence). Deletions cut 5 bases from V and 14 bases from J, with 18 bases between.